What follows are 17 T cell receptor beta chains derived from one specimen sequenced in a study of neurological immune-mediated disorders. TCRdb recomputed calls from the 5' RACE reads with MiXCR, one row per CDR3 protein. The sample contains tens of thousands of distinct CDR3 sequences, 3.5% to 4% of which appear only once. The source material was PBMCs. These TCRs come from a man aged 30 to 45 with multiple sclerosis.

There are many counts of this clonotype. V is TRBV5-1 and J is TRBJ1-4, with 10 bases identical to TRBD1. The CDR3 covers 14 residues. The germline CDR1 and CDR2 sequences are SGHRS and YFSETQ. The ends lost 4 bases at V and 7 bases at J; junction bases unmatched: 4. The CDR3 loop is CASSEGQGGEKLFF. The DNA of the CDR3 is TGCGCCAGCAGCGAAGGACAGGGGGGTGAAAAACTGTTTTTT.

This clonotype was counted ten times or more. The CDR3 bases are TGTGCCAGCTCACCAAAACCGAACTACGAGCAGTACTTC. Its protein is CASSPKPNYEQYF. The chain recombines TRBV18 with TRBJ2-7; D gene unclear. With 2 bases removed from V and 3 bases from J, the gap between germline ends came to 8 bases. Per germline, CDR1 KGHSH and CDR2 LQKENI. This CDR3 has 13 amino acids.

This clonotype was detected many times. This chain links TRBV20-1 with TRBJ1-1; weak D call: TRBD1 (5 bases). This CDR3 has 13 residues. Germline loops: CDR1 DFQATT, CDR2 SNEGSKA (reference sequence). The ends were cut back, 3 bases at V and 6 bases at J, with 14 bases in the middle. In DNA form, the CDR3 reads TGCAGTGCTAGGGGTTTGACAGACTCTGAAGCTTTCTTT. It encodes CSARGLTDSEAFF.

There are many counts of this clonotype. V and J are TRBV3-1 and TRBJ1-1, with TRBD1 matching over 12 bases. The ends lost 4 bases at V and 0 bases at J; junction bases unmatched: 9. This CDR3 region has 18 residues. Germline V gene lookup returns CDR1 LGHDT and CDR2 YNNKEL (reference sequence). This CDR3 reads CASSPGQGAIEMNTEAFF. DNA of the CDR3: TGTGCCAGCAGCCCGGGACAGGGGGCAATAGAGATGAACACTGAAGCTTTCTTT.

This clonotype was detected ten times or more. CDR3 in amino acids: CSARTLNTEAFF. The DNA of the CDR3 is TGCAGTGCTAGGACCCTGAACACTGAAGCTTTCTTT. The gene calls are TRBV20-1 and TRBJ1-1; D is ambiguous. V dropped 3 bases and J dropped 0 bases, with 5 bases sitting between them. The CDR3 spans 12 residues. CDR1 and CDR2 (germline): DFQATT, SNEGSKA (reference sequence).

This clonotype came up a few times. This chain connects TRBV5-6 to TRBJ2-3, with a weak D call TRBD1 (6 bases). Trimming took 4 bases from V and 7 from J, leaving 19 bases between them. The CDR3 is made up of 15 amino acids. Germline CDR1 and CDR2: SGHDT and YYEEEE. The DNA of the CDR3 is TGTGCCAGCAGCCCCGGGACAACCAGGACCAATACGCAGTATTTT. Protein product: CASSPGTTRTNTQYF.

At least ten counts were recorded for this clonotype. The rearrangement uses TRBV10-3 and TRBJ1-5; no definite D call. The germline V gene encodes CDR1 ENHRY and CDR2 SYGVKD. CDR3 length equals 13 residues. V was cut by 6 bases and J by 7 bases, with 13 bases left in between. Here the CDR3 reads CAIRGREGQPQHF. CDR3 in DNA: TGTGCCATCAGGGGTCGGGAGGGACAGCCCCAGCATTTT.

This clonotype has a count of ten or more. CDR3 sequence: CASSLLFSAHSGANVLTF. DNA of the CDR3: TGTGCCAGCAGCTTATTATTCTCGGCCCACTCTGGGGCCAACGTCCTGACTTTC. The chain joins TRBV7-2 to TRBJ2-6; D ambiguous. Germline V gene sequence: CDR1 SGHTA, CDR2 FQGNSA. The V and J ends lost 2 bases and 0 bases respectively, with 14 bases between them. CDR3 length: 18 amino acids.

This clonotype was recorded many times. The rearrangement joins TRBV27 to TRBJ2-7; D gene uncertain. The germline V and J ends were trimmed by 2 bases and 2 bases, with 10 bases remaining between them. Germline V lookup: CDR1 MNHEY, CDR2 SMNVEV (reference sequence). The CDR3 runs to 14 residues. For the CDR3, the DNA is TGTGCCAGCAGTTTAAAAGGGAACCCCTACGAGCAGTACTTC. This sequence encodes CASSLKGNPYEQYF.

This clonotype was seen only a few times. The chain has TRBV19 and TRBJ1-2; 10 positions agree with TRBD1. Germline assignment: CDR1 LNHDA and CDR2 SQIVND (reference sequence). J gave up 2 bases and V 3 bases, and 0 bases lay outside the gene matches. This CDR3 is 14 amino acids long. The CDR3 sequence: CASSMGQGNYGYTF. CDR3 DNA: TGTGCCAGTAGTATGGGACAGGGGAACTATGGCTACACCTTC. The full variable domain, in which reference TRBV19 and TRBJ1-2 provide the parts outside the CDR3, is DGGITQSPKYLFRKEGQNVTLSCEQNLNHDAMYWYRQDPGQGLRLIYYSQIVNDFQKGDIAEGYSVSREKKESFPLTVTSAQKNPTAFYLCASSMGQGNYGYTFGSGTRLTVV.

In this sample, this clonotype turned up many times. The chain employs TRBV5-5 and TRBJ1-2; D ambiguous. Trimming cost V 4 bases and J 6 bases, with 16 bases left between them. CDR3 size: 14 residues. The germline CDR1 and CDR2 sequences are SGHKS and YYEKEE (reference sequence). CDR3 in DNA: TGTGCCAGCAGCGCCCCGGGCCGTTTGGATGGCTACACCTTC. Translated: CASSAPGRLDGYTF.

This clonotype was seen many times. The V and J genes are TRBV29-1 and TRBJ2-3, with D possibly being TRBD1 or TRBD2 (5 bases each). The germline V gene encodes CDR1 SQVTM and CDR2 ANQGSEA. This CDR3 comprises 15 residues. V lost 4 bases and J 10 bases, leaving 24 bases between the germline ends. The CDR3: CSVVGDLGLYSAQYF. In DNA form, the CDR3 reads TGCAGCGTTGTGGGGGACCTGGGGTTGTACAGCGCGCAGTATTTT.

The chain joins TRBV20-1 to TRBJ2-1, with D unclear. In germline, CDR1 is DFQATT, CDR2 SNEGSKA (reference sequence). Trimming cost V 3 bases and J 1 base, with 10 bases left between them. The CDR3 length is 14 residues. In DNA form, the CDR3 reads TGCAGTGCTAGTCACCTGAGATCCTACAATGAGCAGTTCTTC. Protein sequence: CSASHLRSYNEQFF.

This clonotype came up many times. The chain recombines TRBV6-5 with TRBJ2-7; TRBD1 matches 11 bases. Trimming took 6 bases from V and 8 from J; bases not matched to a gene: 15. The CDR3 has 16 residues. Germline V gene data show CDR1 as MNHEY and CDR2 as SVGAGI. This CDR3 reads CASSLEGLGQGAKQYF. In nucleotides, the CDR3 is TGTGCCAGCAGCTTAGAGGGTCTAGGACAGGGGGCTAAGCAGTACTTC.

This clonotype occurred many times. This CDR3 is CASSSRGGGGQPQHF. The CDR3 nucleotides read TGTGCCAGCAGTTCTAGAGGGGGAGGAGGGCAGCCCCAGCATTTT. This sequence joins TRBV27 and TRBJ1-5, with a weak D call TRBD1 (6 bases). CDR1 and CDR2 from the germline V gene are MNHEY and SMNVEV (reference sequence). V was trimmed by 4 bases and J by 7 bases, leaving 17 bases between them. CDR3 length: 15 residues.

This clonotype was recorded many times. This rearrangement joins TRBV5-1 to TRBJ1-1; D remains unclear. The CDR3 is made up of 14 amino acids. The V and J ends lost 4 bases and 2 bases respectively, with 12 bases between them. Germline V gene lookup returns CDR1 SGHRS and CDR2 YFSETQ. CDR3 nucleotides: TGCGCCAGCAGCCAAGGATCAATTAACACTGAAGCTTTCTTT. Translating gives CASSQGSINTEAFF.

This clonotype was recorded many times. The J gene is TRBJ1-5, the V gene TRBV27; 7 nucleotides agree with TRBD1. V dropped 5 bases and J dropped 4; count of bases not matched to a gene: 5. This CDR3 spans 14 amino acids. Germline assignment: CDR1 MNHEY and CDR2 SMNVEV (reference sequence). This chain's CDR3 is CASSPGTVNQPQHF. DNA for the CDR3: TGTGCCAGCAGTCCTGGGACAGTTAATCAGCCCCAGCATTTT.